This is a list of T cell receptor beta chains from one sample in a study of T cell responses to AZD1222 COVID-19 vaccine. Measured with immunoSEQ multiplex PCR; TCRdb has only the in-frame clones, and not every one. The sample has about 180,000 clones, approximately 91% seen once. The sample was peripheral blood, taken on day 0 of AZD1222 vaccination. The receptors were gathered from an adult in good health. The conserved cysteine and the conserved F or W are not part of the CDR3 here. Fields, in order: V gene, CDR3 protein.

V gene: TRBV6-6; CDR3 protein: ASRVGGLNEKLF
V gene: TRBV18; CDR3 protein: ASSPGSGRVHNEQF
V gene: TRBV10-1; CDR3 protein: ASSESLNTEAF
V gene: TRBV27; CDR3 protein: ASSFIRLAGGPTTDTQY
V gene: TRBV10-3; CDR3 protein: AISAGTGETGELF
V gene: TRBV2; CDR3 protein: ASSEIRGSGYT
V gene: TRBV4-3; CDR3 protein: ASSQDPLGRDKPYEQY
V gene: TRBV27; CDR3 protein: ASTFTGTNTGELF
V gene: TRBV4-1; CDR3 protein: ASSQEGQGDGYT
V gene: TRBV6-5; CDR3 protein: ASSYARGYQPQH
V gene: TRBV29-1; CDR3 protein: SVRTGDQPQH
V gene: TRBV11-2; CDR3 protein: ASSTAKVAGELF
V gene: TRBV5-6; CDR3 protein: ASRSYRVNYGYT